This T cell receptor (beta chain) was recorded in a study of blood T cells in healthy people across ages (dated by TCRdb to the mid-2010s). About the full investigation: In model experiments, template switching captured roughly one uniquely barcoded TCR beta cDNA molecule for every two T cells. The study analyzed two additional independent replicas of 1 million unique cDNA reads from the same blood draw for two donors, one aged 18 to 29 and one aged 80 or older. Using deep sequencing normalized with unique cDNA molecular identifiers, the study measured how TCR beta repertoire diversity changes with age. To avoid experimental bias, donors of different ages were spread randomly across the sequencing lanes. Donors were grouped into four age groups: young (average roughly 17 years), middle-aged (39), aged (around 60) and long-lived (approximately 75). The study at large found these results: Estimates of total diversity based on one million sequenced T cells were considered lower bounds and underestimates. Compared with the aged group, more naive CD4+ T cells, fewer expanded clones and increased TCR diversity were shown by the long-lived group, suggesting age selection. Observed TCR beta diversity correlated strongly with the percentage of naive T cells measured by flow cytometry. Donor CMV infection status was unknown, potentially confounding age-related changes in expanded clonotypes. Bulk unsorted PBMC profiling prevented conclusive comparison of naive and antigen-experienced compartments. Observed TCR beta diversity per million T cells fell roughly linearly with age, and a significant reduction was already apparent by age about 36.

Note on this clonotype: Its antigen has not been determined. No clone much larger than this one lies a single base away; base qualities are absent.

Libraries were built with 5' RACE. For sequencing, an Illumina HiSeq 2500 was employed. The second PCR ran for roughly 6 to 11 cycles and used a J-beta primer mix along with a sample-barcoded 5' primer. Each TCR beta cDNA molecule received a unique molecular identifier from a template-switch 5' adaptor carrying 12 random nucleotides. Each sample yielded at least 3 million CDR3-containing paired-end reads. First-strand cDNA synthesis was performed from all RNA using the Mint cDNA synthesis kit, with priming by a TRBC-specific oligonucleotide. After uracil-DNA glycosylase treatment, a first 18-cycle PCR used universal primers M1SS and BC2_uni_R on all cDNA. Turning to the authors' computational methods: For normalization, 1 million high-quality reads were randomly selected from each sample, with every read carrying a distinct molecular identifier. Reads sharing molecular identifiers were discarded rather than binned into consensus sequences. CDR3 identification, clonotype clustering and error correction used MiTCR with a Q25 quality threshold and the strictest error-elimination algorithm. A nonparametric unseen species model using Euler transformation provided a lower-bound estimate of total TCR beta diversity. TCRdb reprocessed the public reads (quality trimming at Q25 with fastp, clone calling with MiXCR) and kept in-frame beta chains. Identical CDR3 protein sequences are pooled into one entry, listed with their most common genes and DNA. For this entry, the V and J calls and clone size follow TCRdb and not the study's own pipeline. The sample profile shows around 1.5 million distinct CDR3 sequences; about 43% of them were found once. Roughly 8.2% of the sample lies in the top ten.

The germline V gene supplies CDR1 LGHNA and CDR2 YNFKEQ. V is shortened by 0 bases, J by 5 bases, and the region joining them spans 14 bases. Its CDR3 holds 15 amino acids, cysteine through phenylalanine. Left in the record is the CDR3 DNA by itself, 45 bases read in frame from the first base. The approximately 40 donors, aged 6 to 90 years, were systemically healthy Caucasian individuals from Russia. Ten milliliters of peripheral blood were drawn from each donor into EDTA-treated Vacutainer tubes. Ficoll-Paque density-gradient centrifugation was used to isolate PBMCs, with at least 7 million obtained per sample. Total RNA, at least 5 micrograms per sample, was extracted from PBMCs with Trizol reagent. The percentages of naive CD45RAhigh/CD27high T cells were determined by flow cytometry on a PBMC aliquot from every donor.

In this chain, TRBV4-2 is recombined with TRBJ2-7; the D gene is tentatively TRBD1 or TRBD2, each matching 5 bases. Sequenced: blood. The TCR was taken from a woman between 18 and 29 years old in good health. The bases are TGTGCCAGCAGCCAAGATGTGGGACCTCGTAACGAGCAGTACTTC. This yields the protein CASSQDVGPRNEQYF.